This T cell receptor beta chain was retrieved from a study of T cells after yellow fever vaccination. Study-level background: Low-cell-number fractions were prepared with SMART-Seq v4 Ultra Low Input. Points from the study as a whole: By day 5 rather than day 15, the secondary response had peaked, though it was weaker. Clonotypes appearing in both CD4 and CD8 compartments existed, and their share was small.

The V gene lost 8 bases and the J gene lost 6 bases, with 16 bases spanning the gap. Germline CDR1 and CDR2: SNHLY and FYNNEI. The CDR3 totals 13 residues. About this clonotype: As yet, its antigen is unknown.

TCRdb passed the 5' RACE reads through MiXCR, listing each CDR3 protein once. The table records 250,000 or so distinct CDR3 sequences, around 6.7% of them present only once. Sample: CD4+ T cells sorted from PBMCs, taken on the day of the yellow fever booster vaccination. The receptor was derived from a man aged 25 to 40 who received the YFV17D yellow fever vaccine. This sequence joins TRBV2 and TRBJ1-1; D possibly corresponds to TRBD1 (5 bases). The DNA for the CDR3 is TGTGCCAGCGGAAGTGGGGCCGAGGCTGAAGCTTTCTTT. Translating gives CASGSGAEAEAFF.